This entry concerns a single TCR beta chain. As yet, its antigen is unknown. This entry is derived from a study of vaccination effects on CD4 cells after COVID-19. This table comes from immunoSEQ multiplex PCR, and its TCRdb copy is limited to in-frame clones, with some not included. Of about 45,000 clones in the sample, around 79% were seen once. Viral peptide pool expansion of antigen-specific CD4+ T cells preceded sequencing in the ViraFEST assay. The culture ran for nine to eleven days, and then CD4+ T cells were isolated. The person had PCR-confirmed SARS-CoV-2 infection between March and December 2020. PBMC were cultured at fewer than 2.5 million per well with 9 to 10 IU/ml IL-2 and 8 to 10 ug/ml peptides. Germline values: CDR1 DFQATT, CDR2 SNEGSKA (reference sequence). This CDR3 contains 13 residues. The V end was cut by 3 bases, the J end by 3 bases, with 10 bases between.

V and J are TRBV20-1 and TRBJ2-3; D is unresolved. The specimen was CD4+ T cells from PBMCs cultured with a peptide pool, collected before COVID-19 vaccination. This sequence was found in a human donor who had a prior SARS-CoV-2 infection. As DNA, the CDR3 is TGCAGTGCTAGTCAGCGCACTACAGATACGCAGTATTTT. Protein: CSASQRTTDTQYF.